The 11 T cell receptor beta chains below all came from one sample that was sequenced in a study of T cell changes during pregnancy in multiple sclerosis. TCRdb keeps only in-frame clones here, not all; method: immunoSEQ multiplex PCR. The sample lists tens of thousands of clones, 75% to 95% occurring once. The input for sequencing was CD4+ T cells from peripheral blood mononuclear cells, taken before pregnancy. All receptors come from a female donor with multiple sclerosis, enrolled in a pregnancy study.

The chain joins TRBV6-4 to TRBJ2-2; TRBD2 matches 10 bases. This CDR3 region has 16 residues. From germline, CDR1 is MRHNA and CDR2 SNTAGT. With 3 bases clipped from V and 2 bases from J, the junction kept 3 bases outside the gene matches. CDR3 region: CASSELAGVNTGELFF. In DNA form, the CDR3 reads TGTGCCAGCAGTGAGCTAGCGGGGGTAAACACCGGGGAGCTGTTTTTT.

This clone showed up just a few times. The CDR3 nucleotides are TGTGCCAGCAGGACAGGTCCTGGAAACACCATATATTTT. This gives the protein CASRTGPGNTIYF. J is TRBJ1-3 and V is TRBV6-1; weak D call: TRBD1 (6 bases). V gave up 6 bases and J gave up 2 bases, with 8 bases separating them. Germline V gene data show CDR1 as MNHNS and CDR2 as SASEGT. The CDR3 has 13 amino acids.

V is TRBV28 and J is TRBJ1-2; D uncertain. The V end was cut by 2 bases, the J end by 4 bases, with 17 bases between. Germline loops: CDR1 MDHEN, CDR2 SYDVKM. The CDR3 contains 16 residues. The CDR3 DNA reads as TGTGCCAGCAGTTTAGAAACGACGCGGAGACGCTATGGCTACACCTTC. Encoded protein: CASSLETTRRRYGYTF.

The V call is TRBV19, the J call TRBJ2-7, with 9 bases fitting TRBD2. V was pared by 2 bases and J by 4 bases, with 6 bases of the junction left unmatched. CDR1 is LNHDA, CDR2 SQIVND, per germline (reference sequence). The CDR3 is 15 amino acids. CDR3 DNA: TGTGCCAGTAGTATAAAGCGGGAGGTCGGGTACGAGCAGTACTTC. Translating gives CASSIKREVGYEQYF.

The gene calls are TRBV19 and TRBJ1-5; D unresolved. CDR3 length equals 15 residues. Trimming removed 5 bases at V and 0 bases at J, with 11 bases between. CDR1 and CDR2 (germline): LNHDA, SQIVND (reference sequence). The CDR3 is CASSPEALSNQPQHF. CDR3 bases: TGTGCCAGTAGTCCGGAGGCCCTTAGCAATCAGCCCCAGCATTTT.

The J gene is TRBJ2-5, the V gene TRBV6-5; TRBD1 aligns across 7 bases. Judging by the DNA end, TRBJ2-7 fits better; the J call may be wrong. The germline V gene has CDR1 MNHEY and CDR2 SVGAGI. This CDR3 contains 13 residues. CDR3 residues: CASSYGTDYEQYF. The CDR3 DNA reads TGTGCCAGCAGTTACGGGACAGACTACGAGCAGTACTTC.

The chain employs TRBV19 and TRBJ2-7; D is possibly TRBD2 (6 bases). The germline gives CDR1 LNHDA, CDR2 SQIVND (reference sequence). Trimming stripped 1 base from V and 0 bases from J, with 10 bases between. The CDR3 is made up of 15 amino acids. The CDR3 DNA sequence: TGTGCCAGTAGTATAGCGCCGGGGGTCTCCTACGAGCAGTACTTC. Residues: CASSIAPGVSYEQYF.

This rearrangement joins TRBV6-6 to TRBJ1-5; tentatively, D is TRBD1 (6 bases). Germline values: CDR1 MNHNY, CDR2 SVGAGI (reference sequence). The CDR3 is 15 residues long. Trimming cost V 0 bases and J 7 bases, with 13 bases left between them. CDR3 nucleotide sequence: TGTGCCAGCAGTTACTCTGGGGGCGTGGGGCAGCCCCAGCATTTT. It yields the protein CASSYSGGVGQPQHF.

The J gene is TRBJ2-7, the V gene TRBV2; possibly TRBD1 for D (5 bases). Germline V CDR1 and CDR2: SNHLY, FYNNEI. The length of the CDR3 is 13 residues. Between the trimmed V and J ends, which lost 3 bases and 6 bases, there was a span of 12 bases. The CDR3 DNA follows: TGTGCCAGCAGTGAGCACAGGAGCCTCGAGCAGTACTTC. Its translation: CASSEHRSLEQYF.

This clone was picked up one time. The rearrangement joins TRBV7-2 to TRBJ1-1; D ambiguous. V was trimmed by 5 bases and J by 6 bases, leaving 10 bases between them. The germline V gene has CDR1 SGHTA and CDR2 FQGNSA. This CDR3 has 12 amino acids. CDR3 sequence reads: CASSQTRAEAFF. The DNA of the CDR3 is TGTGCCAGCAGCCAGACCCGGGCTGAAGCTTTCTTT.

The chain has TRBV12-5 and TRBJ2-1; TRBD1 matches 7 bases. The CDR3 has 17 residues. The germline V gene has CDR1 LGHNT and CDR2 FRNRAP. The J segment lost 0 bases and the V segment lost 5 bases, leaving 10 bases of the junction unmatched. The CDR3 spells CASGPGTAKVSYNEQFF. DNA of the CDR3: TGTGCTAGTGGTCCGGGGACAGCCAAAGTCTCCTACAATGAGCAGTTCTTC.